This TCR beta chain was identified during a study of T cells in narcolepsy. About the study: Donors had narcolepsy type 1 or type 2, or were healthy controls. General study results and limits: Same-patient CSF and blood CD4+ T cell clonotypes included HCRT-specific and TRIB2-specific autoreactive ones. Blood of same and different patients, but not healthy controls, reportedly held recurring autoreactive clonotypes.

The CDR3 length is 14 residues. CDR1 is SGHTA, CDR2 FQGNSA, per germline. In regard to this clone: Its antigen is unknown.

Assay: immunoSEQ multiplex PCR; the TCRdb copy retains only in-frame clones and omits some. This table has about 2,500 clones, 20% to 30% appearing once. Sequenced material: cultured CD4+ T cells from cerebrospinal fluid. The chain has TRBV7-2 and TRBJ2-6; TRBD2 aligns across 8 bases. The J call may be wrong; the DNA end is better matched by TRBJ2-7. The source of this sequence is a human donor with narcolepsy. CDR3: CASSLERGLYEQYF. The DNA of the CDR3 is TGTGCCAGCAGCTTAGAGCGGGGGCTCTACGAGCAGTACTTC.